The TCR beta chain described here comes from a study of cytomegalovirus exposure and HLA in healthy donors. Study findings and constraints: Earlier findings revealed that most TCR beta V segments proved productive either about 87% or about 30% of the time.

The germline gives CDR1 LNHNV, CDR2 YYDKDF (reference sequence). This CDR3 has 21 residues. V gave up 0 bases and J gave up 2 bases; unmatched junction bases: 18. Concerning this clone: As yet, its antigen is unknown.

The PCR used 60 Vbeta and 13 Jbeta primers. Measured with immunoSEQ multiplex PCR; TCRdb has only the in-frame clones, and not every one. The sample comprises about 130,000 clones, around 83% of which are singletons, and 0.95% to 1.5% rests with the top ten. This clonotype was obtained from a girl aged 2 to 9 in good health and CMV-seronegative. The chain combines TRBV15 with TRBJ1-3; 8 nucleotides line up with TRBD1. The sequenced material came from PBMCs. The CDR3 reads CATSRDSIIDDRGTTGNTIYF. The CDR3, as DNA: TGTGCCACCAGCAGAGACTCGATTATCGATGACAGGGGAACAACTGGAAACACCATATATTTT.